This T cell receptor (beta chain) appears in the sequencing data of a study of blood T cell repertoires in COVID-19 (dated by TCRdb to about 2020). About the study as a whole: For ImmuneRACE Cohort 3, a participant was defined as recovered based on two consecutive negative NP/OP PCR tests, clearance by a healthcare professional, or resolution of symptoms. Collaborator samples came from the United States, Italy and Spain and covered acute and convalescent phases of COVID-19. The prospective study material was composed of cDNA or gDNA derived from T cells, B-cell-depleted T cells, or PBMCs. The dataset comprised deeply sampled blood TCRbeta repertoires from subjects exposed to, actively infected with, or recovered from COVID-19. The repertoires were released in a freely available public database intended as a resource for research on the immune response to SARS-CoV-2. Samples were obtained from the ongoing ImmuneRACE study (first 160 participants) and from over a thousand subjects provided by 6 global collaborators. The sample metadata nearly always contained a de-identified subject ID, COVID-19 status, age in years and sex. Where available, HLA class I and class II types were taken from metadata supplied by the sample provider and were not determined by assay-based typing. Results the study describes overall, beyond this receptor: The amount of clinical and demographic metadata varied by source and participant and was provided uncurated.

Comments on this clone: The clone's antigen remains unknown. The input lacks base qualities; no much larger clone sits a single base away.

Enrolling through a virtual design, the prospective study's participants ranged in age from roughly 18 to 100 years and lived across some 23 United States geographic areas. To assign participants to cohorts, the prospective study relied on clinical history that participants themselves reported in a screening survey and a study questionnaire. In the prospective study, whole blood, serum and a nasopharyngeal or oropharyngeal swab were collected from each participant by mobile phlebotomists. Additional blood draws and questionnaires over an approximately 2-month period could optionally be provided by prospective study participants. Blood samples from the prospective study were shipped frozen or at room temperature prior to DNA extraction. The immunoSEQ Assay, a bias-controlled multiplex PCR, was used to amplify TCRbeta CDR3 regions from genomic DNA. The authors' pipeline ran thus. The number of nucleated cells in each sample was estimated from the amplification of reference gene primers within the assay. To quantify the absolute abundance of each unique TCRbeta CDR3 rearrangement, sequence reads were collapsed and filtered. For each sample, productive Simpson clonality was calculated as the square root of Simpson's diversity index across productive rearrangements. Imported from immuneACCESS, the table was reduced by TCRdb to in-frame sequences with V and J called. These copies leave out some clones; in studies compared against another copy, an unresolved V gene accounts for under half, and the cause of the remainder is not known. V, J and clone size derive from that table, while D and trimming were established from the DNA sequence. The sample table holds 150,000 to 200,000 clones, of which around 87% were seen once. 20% to 25% of the sample comes from the top ten.

The sequencing input was PBMCs or T cells enriched from blood (not recorded which). The origin of this receptor is a woman in her thirties or forties in a cohort exposed to, infected with or recovered from COVID-19 (not recorded which).

The CDR3 amino acid sequence is: CASSLVGGTIDTQYF. The base sequence is TGTGCCAGCAGCTTAGTGGGAGGGACCATCGATACGCAGTATTTT. The rearrangement combines TRBV7-2 with TRBJ2-3; 7 central bases correspond to TRBD2. The CDR3, from cysteine to phenylalanine, totals 15 residues. The only DNA kept is the CDR3, 45 bases in frame from the first base. Per the germline V gene, SGHTA is the CDR1 and FQGNSA is the CDR2. Germline trimming amounts to 1 base on V and 6 bases on J, with 7 as the count of junction bases outside the gene matches.